This T cell receptor (beta chain) derives from a study of blood T cell repertoires in COVID-19. Study-wide background: COVID-19 samples, acute and convalescent, were from the United States, Italy and Spain. T cells, B-cell-depleted T cells, or PBMCs supplied cDNA or gDNA.

The assay was immunoSEQ multiplex PCR, and TCRdb's table has in-frame clones only and misses some. The sample carries 150,000 to 200,000 clones, approximately 86% recorded once. Seattle's enrolled individuals joined amid active infection and were then monitored longitudinally. The receptor comes from a man in his 60s with COVID-19, enrolled during active disease. The source material was peripheral blood.

The CDR3 DNA is TGTGCCAGCAGCCCCCGAGGGGGGGGCGGTTCTGAAGCTTTCTTT. It encodes CASSPRGGGGSEAFF. The chain recombines TRBV7-8 with TRBJ1-1, with D perhaps TRBD1 (6 bases). Germline V gives CDR1 SGHVS, CDR2 FQNEAQ. Trimming took 5 bases from V and 6 from J, leaving 19 bases between them. CDR3 length: 15 amino acids.